This entry concerns a single TCR beta chain. Its antigen remains unknown. With 9 bases removed from V and 4 bases from J, the gap between germline ends came to 14 bases. Per the germline V gene, CDR1 is SGHNT and CDR2 is YYREEE (reference sequence). The CDR3 runs to 13 residues. The data were taken from a study of cytomegalovirus exposure and HLA in healthy donors. General study points: Later analysis showed most CMV-associated TCR beta chains appearing HLA-restricted.

A multiplex PCR was run with 60 Vbeta primers and 13 Jbeta primers. Method: immunoSEQ multiplex PCR; TCRdb's copy keeps in-frame clones and lacks some. Seen here are some 190,000 clones, around 84% observed once, and the top ten hold 1%. The V gene is TRBV5-4, the J gene TRBJ2-1; D possibly corresponds to TRBD2 (6 bases). The sequencing sample was made of PBMCs. This TCR derives from a boy younger than 10 in good health and CMV-seronegative. The CDR3 region has the DNA TGTGCCACTAGGGAGGACACTTACAATGAGCAGTTCTTC. Its translation: CATREDTYNEQFF. The variable domain in full, completed from reference TRBV5-4 and TRBJ2-1, reads ETGVTQSPTHLIKTRGQQVTLRCSSQSGHNTVSWYQQALGQGPQFIFQYYREEENGRGNFPPRFSGLQFPNYSSELNVNALELDDSALYLCATREDTYNEQFFGPGTRLTVL.